What follows are 2 T cell receptor delta chains derived from one specimen sequenced in a study of gammadelta T cells in human blood. TCRdb reprocessed the RT-PCR reads using CATT. The sample shows about 1,900 delta-chain clones, about 2.5% of them seen only once. Sequences were obtained from Vgamma9Vdelta2 gamma-delta T cells from fetal blood. The receptors derive from a human fetus.

V gene TRAV29/DV5 combines with J gene TRDJ2; D is possibly TRDD3 (6 bases). Germline V CDR1 and CDR2: NSMFDY, ISSIKDK. The CDR3 contains 11 residues. The CDR3 nucleotides are TGTGCTGGGGGTTTGACAGCACAACTCTTCTTT. This sequence encodes CAGGLTAQLFF.

Within the sample, this clone is large. Other nucleotide sequences in the sample specify the same CDR3. The J gene is TRDJ3, the V gene TRDV2; TRDD3 matches at 9 bases. From germline, CDR1 is GEAIGNYY and CDR2 EKD. The CDR3 runs 17 residues. V shed 2 bases, J shed 0 bases, and the junction held 1 base outside the gene matches. CDR3 residues: CACDILGDSWDTRQMFF. CDR3 in DNA: TGTGCCTGTGACATACTGGGGGACTCCTGGGACACCCGACAGATGTTTTTC.